What follows describes a single TCR beta chain. Additional DNA sequences in this sample encode the identical CDR3. Data came from immunoSEQ multiplex PCR; TCRdb stores just in-frame clones and leaves some out. Among a few million clones listed, approximately 92% were seen once. These data are taken from a study of shared clonotypes between healthy human individuals. Germline trimming cut 2 bases from V and 0 bases from J; bases unmatched to any gene: 3. CDR1 is SGHNT and CDR2 is YYREEE in the germline V gene (reference sequence). The CDR3 length is 15 residues. The sequence derives from a man younger than 35 in good health. The chain links TRBV5-4 to TRBJ2-3; TRBD2 agrees at 7 bases. Sequencing input: naive CD4+ T cells sorted from blood. Subset indicated: CD45RA+ positively selected. Written as DNA, the CDR3 is TGTGCCAGCAGCTTACTAGCGCCCAGCACAGATACGCAGTATTTT. This sequence encodes CASSLLAPSTDTQYF.